The rows below give T cell receptor beta chains drawn from one sample of a study of persistence of HIV-infected CD4 T cells. Their target antigens are unknown. The table came from immunoSEQ multiplex PCR; TCRdb's copy has only in-frame clones and leaves some out. The profile shows around 28,000 clones, approximately 78% of them singletons. The sample in question was CD4+ T cells sorted from PBMCs after approximately 18-hour stimulation, obtained from a patient who received antiretroviral therapy. These receptors were collected from an adult man with HIV who was CMV-seropositive. CDR3s include the opening cysteine and the closing phenylalanine or tryptophan. A D gene is named only where the DNA matches it firmly. Clone sizes are given selectively: once, few, many, or a class where the clone is expanded.

>-|TRBV7-9|few|TRBJ1-4
CASSPPIIRWEKLFF
TGTGCCAGCAGCCCGCCGATTATAAGGTGGGAAAAACTGTTTTTT
>-|TRBV7-6|few|TRBJ2-6
CASSLGDEYSGANVLTF
TGTGCCAGCAGCTTGGGGGATGAATACTCTGGGGCCAACGTCCTGACTTTC
>-|TRBV20-1|-|TRBJ1-3
CSASHSVSGNTIYF
TGCAGTGCTAGTCACAGTGTCTCTGGAAACACCATATATTTT
>-|TRBV20-1|-|TRBJ2-7
CSPGSHYEQYF
TGCAGCCCGGGCAGTCACTACGAGCAGTACTTC
>TRBD2|TRBV29-1|-|TRBJ2-2
CSVVKAGEGELFF
TGCAGCGTTGTCAAAGCGGGGGAGGGGGAGCTGTTTTTT
>-|TRBV27|-|TRBJ2-6
CASSLVRGSGANVLTF
TGTGCCAGCAGTTTGGTGAGGGGCTCTGGGGCCAACGTCCTGACTTTC
>-|TRBV7-9|-|TRBJ2-1
CASTLQSSYNEQFF
TGTGCCAGCACCCTTCAGAGCTCCTACAATGAGCAGTTCTTC
>-|TRBV27|-|TRBJ2-3
CASSRPYPGSTDTQYF
TGTGCCAGCAGTCGACCGTACCCAGGGTCCACAGATACGCAGTATTTT
>-|TRBV24-1|-|TRBJ2-7
CATSDYYEQYF
TGTGCCACCAGTGATTACTACGAGCAGTACTTC
>-|TRBV5-1|-|TRBJ1-2
CASSGDRASGGGYTF
TGCGCCAGCAGCGGCGATCGGGCCTCGGGAGGGGGCTACACCTTC
>-|TRBV18|-|TRBJ1-3
CASSPGAPQGNTIYF
TGTGCCAGCTCACCTGGAGCTCCTCAGGGAAACACCATATATTTT
>-|TRBV7-2|-|TRBJ1-3
CASSPQTAAFSGNTIYF
TGTGCCAGCAGCCCGCAGACAGCGGCCTTCTCTGGAAACACCATATATTTT
>-|TRBV2|-|TRBJ1-3
CASSGAGKVTGNTIYF
TGTGCCAGCAGTGGTGCGGGGAAGGTTACTGGAAACACCATATATTTT
>TRBD1|TRBV5-1|-|TRBJ1-2
CASSTGTGVAYGYTF
TGCGCCAGCAGCACCGGGACAGGGGTTGCCTATGGCTACACCTTC
>-|TRBV15|-|TRBJ1-4
CATSRDRGRVNEKLFF
TGTGCCACCAGCAGAGATAGGGGCAGGGTAAATGAAAAACTGTTTTTT
>-|TRBV5-1|-|TRBJ1-6
CASSFTGARNSPLHF
TGCGCCAGCAGCTTCACAGGAGCTCGAAATTCACCCCTCCACTTT
>TRBD1|TRBV5-1|few|TRBJ1-1
CASSPGQGDSTEAFF
TGCGCCAGCAGCCCAGGACAGGGGGACTCCACTGAAGCTTTCTTT
>-|TRBV5-3|-|TRBJ2-5
CARSLGSQPPGTQYF
TGTGCCAGAAGCTTGGGCTCGCAGCCCCCGGGGACCCAGTACTTC
>-|TRBV7-2|-|TRBJ1-2
CASSLEQSNYGYTF
TGTGCCAGCAGCTTAGAGCAATCTAACTATGGCTACACCTTC
>-|TRBV6-5|-|TRBJ1-2
CASSYLYTQGFSGYTF
TGTGCCAGCAGTTACCTGTATACACAGGGTTTCTCTGGCTACACCTTC
>-|TRBV29-1|-|TRBJ2-3
CSVGARTDTQYF
TGCAGCGTTGGGGCTCGGACAGATACGCAGTATTTT
>-|TRBV7-9|once|TRBJ1-2
CASSFPTTNYGYTF
TGTGCCAGCAGCTTTCCGACCACTAACTATGGCTACACCTTC
>TRBD2|TRBV3-1/TRBV3-2|once|TRBJ2-7
CASSSTTSGGGEQYF
TGTGCCAGCAGCTCAACGACTAGCGGGGGTGGCGAGCAGTACTTC
>-|TRBV3-1/TRBV3-2|-|TRBJ2-7
CASSQEGVGYEQYF
TGTGCCAGCAGCCAAGAAGGGGTCGGCTACGAGCAGTACTTC
>-|TRBV5-1|-|TRBJ2-7
CASSMTGLFGEQYF
TGCGCCAGCAGCATGACCGGACTGTTCGGGGAGCAGTACTTC
>TRBD1|TRBV3-1/TRBV3-2|-|TRBJ2-3
CASSRQGSTNTDTQYF
TGTGCCAGCAGCCGACAGGGTTCGACTAACACAGATACGCAGTATTTT
>-|TRBV7-2|-|TRBJ2-3
CASSLMSTDTQYF
TGTGCCAGCAGCTTAATGAGCACAGATACGCAGTATTTT
>-|TRBV5-4|few|TRBJ1-5
CASSFWGASQPQHF
TGTGCCAGCAGCTTTTGGGGGGCGAGTCAGCCCCAGCATTTT
>-|TRBV5-4|few|TRBJ2-1
CASSRGANEQFF
TGTGCCAGCAGCCGGGGCGCAAATGAGCAGTTCTTC
>TRBD2|TRBV25-1|-|TRBJ2-7
CASEGLADEQYF
TGTGCCAGCGAGGGACTAGCGGACGAGCAGTACTTC
>-|TRBV3-1/TRBV3-2|-|TRBJ2-7
CASSQGQSEQYF
TGTGCCAGCAGCCAAGGGCAGAGCGAGCAGTACTTC
>-|TRBV9|-|TRBJ1-2
CASKSETVGHGYTF
TGTGCCAGCAAATCGGAGACAGTAGGACATGGCTACACCTTC
>-|TRBV7-9|-|TRBJ2-7
CASSLARDVSEQYF
TGTGCCAGCAGCTTAGCGAGGGATGTTTCCGAGCAGTACTTC
>-|TRBV5-5|-|TRBJ1-5
CASSLEGTQRAQHF
TGTGCCAGCAGCTTGGAGGGGACCCAACGGGCCCAGCATTTT